This T cell receptor (beta chain) was documented in a study of cytomegalovirus exposure and HLA in healthy donors. PCR employed 60 Vbeta and 13 Jbeta primers. Measured with immunoSEQ multiplex PCR; TCRdb has only the in-frame clones, and not every one. This sample has approximately 110,000 clones, with about 76% found just once. This CDR3 is built from 14 residues. The V and J ends lost 2 bases and 4 bases respectively, with 11 bases between them. From germline, CDR1 is SGHTA and CDR2 FQGNSA. The specimen sequenced was PBMCs. The rearrangement joins TRBV7-2 to TRBJ2-5; D is unclear. This receptor was identified in a woman in her fifties or sixties in good health and CMV-seropositive. The CDR3 is CASSLLPLGETQYF. Here the CDR3 DNA reads TGTGCCAGCAGCTTATTGCCACTCGGAGAGACCCAGTACTTC.